These 26 T cell receptor beta chains came from one sample sequenced in a study of cytomegalovirus exposure and HLA in healthy donors. The study ran its PCR with 60 Vbeta and 13 Jbeta primers. TCRdb's copy holds only in-frame clones and misses some; the assay was immunoSEQ multiplex PCR. The sample holds about 160,000 clones, around 83% seen once. Input material: PBMCs. These receptors originate from a man aged 45-60 years in good health and CMV-seropositive.

Only a few counts were recorded for this clone. This chain joins TRBV7-9 and TRBJ2-2, with D perhaps matching TRBD2 (7 bases). Per germline, CDR1 SEHNR and CDR2 FQNEAQ (reference sequence). Between the trimmed V and J ends, which lost 5 bases and 6 bases, there was a span of 25 bases. The CDR3 has 18 residues. Here the CDR3 reads CASSHRLGGGALAGELFF. CDR3 DNA: TGTGCCAGCAGCCACCGCTTGGGGGGGGGCGCCCTCGCCGGGGAGCTGTTTTTT.

V gene TRBV19 combines with J gene TRBJ1-1, with a weak D call TRBD1 (6 bases). The V gene lost 5 bases and the J gene lost 5 bases, with 9 bases spanning the gap. Germline loops: CDR1 LNHDA, CDR2 SQIVND (reference sequence). The CDR3 length is 12 residues. Written as DNA, the CDR3 is TGTGCCAGTAGTTTCGACAGGACTGAAGCTTTCTTT. Its translation is CASSFDRTEAFF.

The chain carries TRBV4-2 and TRBJ2-3; TRBD2 might be the D (6 bases). V shed 0 bases and J shed 5 bases, with 9 bases lying between them. From germline, CDR1 is LGHNA and CDR2 YNFKEQ. CDR3 size: 14 residues. The CDR3: CASSQDASEDTQYF. The CDR3 coding sequence is TGTGCCAGCAGCCAAGATGCTAGCGAAGATACGCAGTATTTT.

The chain employs TRBV7-2 and TRBJ2-3; D may be TRBD1 (5 bases). With 5 bases removed from V and 6 bases from J, the gap between germline ends came to 15 bases. The CDR3 spans 14 residues. The germline gives CDR1 SGHTA, CDR2 FQGNSA. The CDR3, as DNA: TGTGCCAGCAGCCAACGAAGGGGTTGGGATACGCAGTATTTT. Translated: CASSQRRGWDTQYF.

This rearrangement joins TRBV5-1 to TRBJ2-3; 9 bases line up with TRBD2. Germline-derived CDR1 and CDR2 are SGHRS and YFSETQ. The CDR3 runs 17 residues. V shed 1 base and J 0 bases; nucleotides not matched to a gene: 6. CDR3 amino acids: CASSLPGLAESTDTQYF. The CDR3 bases are TGCGCCAGCAGCTTGCCGGGACTAGCTGAAAGCACAGATACGCAGTATTTT.

To note about this clone: Additional DNA sequences in this sample encode the identical CDR3. The chain combines TRBV9 with TRBJ2-7; the match to TRBD1 covers 11 bases. CDR3 length: 14 amino acids. V was pared by 2 bases and J by 2 bases, with 0 bases of the junction left unmatched. From germline, CDR1 is SGDLS and CDR2 YYNGEE. CDR3: CASSVGQGAYEQYF. CDR3 coding DNA: TGTGCCAGCAGCGTGGGACAGGGGGCCTACGAGCAGTACTTC.

The V call is TRBV6-6, the J call TRBJ2-3; 7 bases are shared with TRBD1. V dropped 5 bases and J dropped 3; count of bases not matched to a gene: 8. Germline-derived CDR1 and CDR2 are MNHNY and SVGAGI (reference sequence). The CDR3 has 15 amino acids. The CDR3, as DNA: TGTGCCAGCAGTCAACGACAGGGCGGTACAGATACGCAGTATTTT. Translated: CASSQRQGGTDTQYF.

Points on this clone: A junction end diverges from the germline sequence, so it may reflect a read error. The chain uses TRBV7-9 and TRBJ2-1, with TRBD1 matching over 7 bases. The CDR3 consists of 14 residues. CDR1 is SEHNR, CDR2 FQNEAQ, per germline (reference sequence). As DNA, the CDR3 is TGTGCCAGCAGCCCCCCTCCTCTAGACAGGGAGCAGATCTTC. Amino acids: CASSPPPLDREQIF. The whole variable domain, filled in from reference TRBV7-9 and TRBJ2-1, reads DTGVSQNPRHKITKRGQNVTFRCDPISEHNRLYWYRQTLGQGPEFLTYFQNEAQLEKSRLLSDRFSAERPKGSFSTLEIQRTEQGDSAMYLCASSPPPLDREQIFGPGTRLTVL.

This sequence joins TRBV14 and TRBJ2-7; 14 bases are shared with TRBD2. The germline CDR1 and CDR2 sequences are SGHDN and FVKESK. With 2 bases clipped from V and 4 bases from J, the junction kept 10 bases outside the gene matches. This CDR3 is built from 18 residues. CDR3 region: CASSQRTSGGPKEYEQYF. The CDR3 coding sequence is TGTGCCAGCAGCCAACGGACTAGCGGGGGGCCGAAGGAGTACGAGCAGTACTTC.

The genes are TRBV28 and TRBJ2-1, with 8 bases aligning to TRBD1. The CDR3 spans 16 residues. Germline V gene lookup returns CDR1 MDHEN and CDR2 SYDVKM. The V gene end was trimmed by 6 bases and the J gene end by 1 base; junction bases not matched to a gene: 8. CDR3 protein: CASRGAGTGSYNEQFF. CDR3 DNA sequence: TGTGCCAGCAGAGGTGCTGGGACAGGTTCCTACAATGAGCAGTTCTTC.

The chain couples TRBV6-1 to TRBJ2-7; 9 bases map to TRBD1. J lost 5 bases, V lost 8 bases, and 7 bases had no gene match. This CDR3 spans 13 amino acids. Per the germline V gene, CDR1 is MNHNS and CDR2 is SASEGT. The CDR3 here is CASLGTGSDEQYF. The CDR3 region has the DNA TGTGCCAGCCTCGGGACAGGGTCCGACGAGCAGTACTTC.

The V call is TRBV6-6, the J call TRBJ1-6; D remains unclear. Germline CDR1 and CDR2: MNHNY and SVGAGI (reference sequence). V was pared by 0 bases and J by 7 bases, with 10 bases between. CDR3 length equals 15 residues. The CDR3 sequence: CASSYSREKNSPLHF. CDR3 nucleotide sequence: TGTGCCAGCAGTTACTCCCGGGAAAAGAATTCACCCCTCCACTTT.

The chain couples TRBV4-2 to TRBJ2-1; TRBD2 agrees at 10 bases. CDR1 and CDR2 (germline): LGHNA, YNFKEQ. The CDR3 loop spans 17 amino acids. V gave up 3 bases and J gave up 5 bases; unmatched junction bases: 10. The CDR3 coding sequence is TGTGCCAGCAGCCAGATTCTGGGACTAGCGTTTCACAATGAGCAGTTCTTC. Protein product: CASSQILGLAFHNEQFF.

This chain links TRBV30 with TRBJ1-2; TRBD1 might be the D (5 bases). Per germline, CDR1 GTSNPN and CDR2 SVGIG (reference sequence). Trimming took off 2 bases at V and 7 bases at J, with 11 bases between the two ends. The CDR3 extends over 12 amino acids. The DNA of the CDR3 is TGTGCCTGGAGTAAGCCAGGGTTTGGCTACACCTTC. Protein: CAWSKPGFGYTF.

The chain has TRBV5-1 and TRBJ2-3; D possibly corresponds to TRBD2 (6 bases). CDR3 length: 15 amino acids. Per germline, CDR1 SGHRS and CDR2 YFSETQ. V lost 0 bases to trimming and J lost 3 bases, with 11 bases between them. The CDR3 coding sequence is TGCGCCAGCAGCTTGGCGGGGGTTTTGACAGATACGCAGTATTTT. This encodes CASSLAGVLTDTQYF.

The rearrangement uses TRBV15 and TRBJ2-1; 10 nucleotides agree with TRBD1. From germline, CDR1 is LNHNV and CDR2 YYDKDF (reference sequence). This CDR3 is 17 amino acids long. With V trimmed by 1 base and J by 7 bases, 10 bases remained unmatched. The DNA for the CDR3 is TGTGCCACCAGCAGAGGGACAGGGGGTCGGGGGGGAAATGAGCAGTTCTTC. As protein: CATSRGTGGRGGNEQFF.

The chain is built from TRBV30 and TRBJ1-2; D possibly corresponds to TRBD1 (5 bases). The CDR3 spans 16 residues. The germline V and J ends were trimmed by 0 bases and 2 bases, with 16 bases remaining between them. CDR1 is GTSNPN and CDR2 is SVGIG in the germline V gene (reference sequence). CDR3 nucleotides: TGTGCCTGGAGTGTAAGAGGCGGTGGGGCAAACTATGGCTACACCTTC. Translated: CAWSVRGGGANYGYTF. Supplemented by reference TRBV30 and TRBJ1-2, the full variable domain reads SQTIHQWPATLVQPVGSPLSLECTVEGTSNPNLYWYRQAAGRGLQLLFYSVGIGQISSEVPQNLSASRPQDRQFILSSKKLLLSDSGFYLCAWSVRGGGANYGYTFGSGTRLTVV.

The chain has TRBV23-1 and TRBJ2-3, with 9 bases fitting TRBD1. TRBV23-1 is classed as an ORF, of uncertain function. The length of the CDR3 is 15 residues. V lost 4 bases and J lost 7; bases outside the gene matches: 9. The CDR3 sequence: CASSRPGQGPYTQYF. CDR3 DNA: TGCGCCAGCAGTCGCCCGGGACAGGGTCCTTATACGCAGTATTTT.

The chain has TRBV6-1 and TRBJ2-3, with D tentatively TRBD1 (6 bases). The CDR3 sequence is 18 residues long. V was cut by 1 base and J by 2 bases, with 19 bases left in between. Germline CDR1 reads MNHNS; CDR2 reads SASEGT. DNA of the CDR3: TGTGCCAGCAGTGAAGTAAAGGGGGACACAGCAACCACAGATACGCAGTATTTT. This translates into CASSEVKGDTATTDTQYF.

The chain is built from TRBV9 and TRBJ1-3, with D tentatively TRBD1 (5 bases). V was clipped by 5 bases and J by 4 bases, with 13 bases between them. CDR1 and CDR2 (germline): SGDLS, YYNGEE. The CDR3 runs 14 residues. As DNA, the CDR3 is TGTGCCAGCAGTTGGGGGGGAGCGGGAAACACCATATATTTT. Protein: CASSWGGAGNTIYF.

V gene TRBV11-1 combines with J gene TRBJ2-7, with a possible D match to TRBD1 (6 bases). CDR1 is SGHAT and CDR2 is FQDESV in the germline V gene (reference sequence). V was trimmed by 5 bases and J by 5 bases, leaving 13 bases between them. This CDR3 is 13 amino acids long. CDR3 in amino acids: CASSPAQGNEQYF. CDR3 bases: TGTGCCAGCAGCCCAGCTCAGGGGAACGAGCAGTACTTC.

The J gene is TRBJ2-7, the V gene TRBV6-6; 12 bases agree with TRBD2. V lost 5 bases to trimming and J lost 6 bases; unmatched junction nucleotides: 8. Germline values: CDR1 MNHNY, CDR2 SVGAGI (reference sequence). This CDR3 has 15 residues. The CDR3, as DNA: TGTGCCAGCAGTAAAACGACTAGCGGGAGAACCGAGCAGTACTTC. This encodes CASSKTTSGRTEQYF.

The rearrangement links TRBV27 to TRBJ2-5; 15 bases are a match to TRBD2. CDR3 length: 16 residues. V shed 5 bases, J shed 7 bases, and the junction held 8 bases outside the gene matches. Per the germline V gene, CDR1 is MNHEY and CDR2 is SMNVEV (reference sequence). The CDR3 DNA reads TGTGCCAGCAGTAAATGGACTAGCGGGGGGGCCGGGACCCAGTACTTC. This gives the protein CASSKWTSGGAGTQYF.

As DNA, the CDR3 is TGTGCCAGCGGGAGCCTTAGCGGCTTTGGATACACCTTC. Translation gives CASGSLSGFGYTF. The chain uses TRBV28 and TRBJ1-2; D remains unclear. This CDR3 is 13 amino acids long. From germline, CDR1 is MDHEN and CDR2 SYDVKM. The V gene lost 8 bases and the J gene lost 11 bases, with 21 bases spanning the gap.

The gene calls are TRBV6-5 and TRBJ2-2; TRBD2 agrees at 14 bases. Looked up from germline, CDR1 is MNHEY and CDR2 is SVGAGI. Germline trimming cut 5 bases from V and 7 bases from J; bases unmatched to any gene: 0. CDR3 length: 14 residues. The CDR3 nucleotides are TGTGCCAGCAGTGGGACTAGCGGGGGCGGGGAGCTGTTTTTT. Amino acids: CASSGTSGGGELFF.

The gene calls are TRBV19 and TRBJ1-5; TRBD1 matches at 10 bases. CDR1 is LNHDA, CDR2 SQIVND, per germline (reference sequence). CDR3 length: 14 amino acids. Trimming removed 6 bases from V and 5 bases from J; junction bases left unmatched: 4. This chain's CDR3 is CASRRTGGDQPQHF. CDR3 coding DNA: TGTGCCAGTAGGCGGACAGGGGGGGATCAGCCCCAGCATTTT.